Given below is one TCR beta chain in context. A much larger clone lies one base from this, so it may be a read error. The entry originates in a study of T cells in Graves' hyperthyroidism and ophthalmopathy. Germline loops: CDR1 DFQATT, CDR2 SNEGSKA (reference sequence). CDR3 size: 16 residues. TCR beta CDR3 region amplification was performed from RNA transcripts. A set of HTBI primers served as the primers for a first-round RT-PCR of the TCR CDR3. TCRdb independently ran MiXCR on the multiplex PCR reads; one entry per CDR3 protein. The sample lists a few hundred thousand distinct CDR3 sequences, about 14% occurring once.

This receptor was taken from a woman in her thirties with Graves' hyperthyroidism that later progressed to Graves' ophthalmopathy. The chain recombines TRBV20-1 with TRBJ2-1; 8 nucleotides line up with TRBD2. Specimen: blood. This chain's CDR3 is CSARIPGLGIMSEQLF. Written as DNA, the CDR3 is TGCAGTGCTAGGATTCCGGGACTAGGGATCATGAGTGAGCAGCTCTTC.